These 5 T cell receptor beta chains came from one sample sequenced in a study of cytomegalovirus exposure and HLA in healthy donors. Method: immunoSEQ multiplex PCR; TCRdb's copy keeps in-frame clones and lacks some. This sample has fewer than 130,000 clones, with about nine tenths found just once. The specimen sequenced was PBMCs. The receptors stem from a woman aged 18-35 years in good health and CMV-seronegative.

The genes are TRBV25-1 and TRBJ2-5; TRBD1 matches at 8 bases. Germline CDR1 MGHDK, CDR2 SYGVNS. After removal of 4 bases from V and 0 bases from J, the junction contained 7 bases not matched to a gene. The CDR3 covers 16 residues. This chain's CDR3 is CASSGFGQGHQETQYF. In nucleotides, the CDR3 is TGTGCCAGCAGTGGTTTCGGACAGGGCCACCAAGAGACCCAGTACTTC. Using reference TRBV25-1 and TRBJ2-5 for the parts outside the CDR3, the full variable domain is EADIYQTPRYLVIGTGKKITLECSQTMGHDKMYWYQQDPGMELHLIHYSYGVNSTEKGDLSSESTVSRIRTEHFPLTLESARPSHTSQYLCASSGFGQGHQETQYFGPGTRLLVL.

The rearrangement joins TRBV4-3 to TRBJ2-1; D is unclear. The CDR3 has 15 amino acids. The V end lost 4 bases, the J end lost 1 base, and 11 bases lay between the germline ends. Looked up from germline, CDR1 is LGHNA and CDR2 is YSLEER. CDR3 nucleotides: TGCGCCAGCAGCCCCGAGGATGGTTCCTACAATGAGCAGTTCTTC. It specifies CASSPEDGSYNEQFF.

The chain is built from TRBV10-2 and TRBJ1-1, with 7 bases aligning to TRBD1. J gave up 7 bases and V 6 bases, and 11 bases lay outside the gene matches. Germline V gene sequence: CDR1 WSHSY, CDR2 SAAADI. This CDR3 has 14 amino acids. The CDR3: CASSSGTATYEAFF. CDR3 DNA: TGCGCCAGCAGCTCCGGGACAGCGACTTATGAAGCTTTCTTT.

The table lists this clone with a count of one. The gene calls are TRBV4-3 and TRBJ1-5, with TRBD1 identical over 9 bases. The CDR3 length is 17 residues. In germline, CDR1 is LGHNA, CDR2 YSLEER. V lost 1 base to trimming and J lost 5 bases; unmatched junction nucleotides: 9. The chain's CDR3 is CASSQVNQTGGHQPQHF. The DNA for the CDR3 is TGCGCCAGCAGCCAAGTTAATCAGACAGGGGGACATCAGCCCCAGCATTTT.

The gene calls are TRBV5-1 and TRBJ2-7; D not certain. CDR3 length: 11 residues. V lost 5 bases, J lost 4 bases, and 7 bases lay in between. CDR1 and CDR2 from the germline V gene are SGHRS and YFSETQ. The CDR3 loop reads CASSSLYEQYF. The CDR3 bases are TGCGCCAGCAGTTCCCTGTACGAGCAGTACTTC.